This T cell receptor (beta chain) was recovered during a study of Ad26.COV2.S vaccination and SARS-CoV-2 variants. The study's findings and limits: Those who received vaccine or placebo ended up with similar non-spike TCR breadth.

For this clone: Antigen specificity is unknown.

The V end lost 4 bases, the J end lost 2 bases, and 9 bases lay between the germline ends. The CDR3 spans 14 residues. Germline V gene sequence: CDR1 LGHDT, CDR2 YNNKEL (reference sequence). Repertoires were generated with immunoSEQ multiplex PCR, while TCRdb's copy carries only in-frame clones and drops some. The data hold under 600,000 clones, with nearly 90% observed a single time. Treatment defined: some 19 received Ad26.COV2.S at low or high dose, single or two shots; 5 received placebo; per-sample allocation not given. Day 63 after the first injection of vaccine or placebo was the sampling time. Donor was an adult aged 18-55 years in Boston.

This TCR was recovered from a person aged 18-60 years who received the Ad26.COV2.S COVID-19 vaccine or a placebo. Sequencing was performed on peripheral blood, taken in a trial of Ad26.COV2.S vaccine versus placebo. The chain joins TRBV3-1 (or the pseudogene TRBV3-2) to TRBJ1-5; possible D gene TRBD1, 5 bases. The CDR3 loop reads CASSPDRRNQPQHF. The CDR3 DNA is TGTGCCAGCAGCCCTGACAGACGCAATCAGCCCCAGCATTTT.